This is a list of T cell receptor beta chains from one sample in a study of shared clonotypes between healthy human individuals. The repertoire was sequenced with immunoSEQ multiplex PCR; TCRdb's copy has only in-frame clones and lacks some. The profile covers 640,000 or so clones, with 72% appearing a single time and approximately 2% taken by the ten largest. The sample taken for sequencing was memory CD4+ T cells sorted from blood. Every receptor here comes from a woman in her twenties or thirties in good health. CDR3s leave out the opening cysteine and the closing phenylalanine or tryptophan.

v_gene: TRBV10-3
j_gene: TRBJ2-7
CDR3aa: AISEKAGASYEQY

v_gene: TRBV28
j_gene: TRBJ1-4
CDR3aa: ASSLLGRSTNEKLF

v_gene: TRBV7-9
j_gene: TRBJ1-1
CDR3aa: ASSALGVPEAF

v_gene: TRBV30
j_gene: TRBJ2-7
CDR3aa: AWKRTGSYEQY

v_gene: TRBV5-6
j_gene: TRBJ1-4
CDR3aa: ASSFSQGEYEKLF

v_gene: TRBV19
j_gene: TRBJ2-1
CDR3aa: ASNKGLYNEQF

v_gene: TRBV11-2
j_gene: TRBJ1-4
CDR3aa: ASSTGQGANEKLF

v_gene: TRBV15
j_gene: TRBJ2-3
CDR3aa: ATSRRGPGPLGDTQY

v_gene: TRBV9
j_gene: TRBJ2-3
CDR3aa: ASSVEPQRTQY

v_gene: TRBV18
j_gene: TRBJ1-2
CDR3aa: ASSPLQKDSTYGYT

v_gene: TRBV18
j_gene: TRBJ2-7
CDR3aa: ASSPPGTGEGTYEQY

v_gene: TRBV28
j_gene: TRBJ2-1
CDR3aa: ASSSGLGGMHEQF

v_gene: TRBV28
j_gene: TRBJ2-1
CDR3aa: ASSLRAGGNEQF

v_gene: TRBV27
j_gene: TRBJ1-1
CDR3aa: ASSLAPGRWNTEAF

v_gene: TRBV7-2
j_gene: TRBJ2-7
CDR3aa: ASSLNGYYEQY

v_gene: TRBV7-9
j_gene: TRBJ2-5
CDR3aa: ASSSGGTQY

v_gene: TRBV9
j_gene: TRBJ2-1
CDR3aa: ASSVVSSVLGYNEQF

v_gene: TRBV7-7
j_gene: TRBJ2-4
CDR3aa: ASSNGPGPAKNIQY

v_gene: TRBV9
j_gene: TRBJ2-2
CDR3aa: AGSGGNTGELF

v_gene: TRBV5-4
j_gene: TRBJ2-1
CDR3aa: ASSFSGRAHEQF

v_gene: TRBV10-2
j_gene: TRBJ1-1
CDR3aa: ASSEVDPPSTEAF

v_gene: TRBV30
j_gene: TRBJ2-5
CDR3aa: AWTRGQGAAETQY

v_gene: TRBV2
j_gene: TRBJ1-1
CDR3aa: ASRRGQGATNTEAF

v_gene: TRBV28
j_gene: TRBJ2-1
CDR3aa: ASSPPTGQTYNEQF

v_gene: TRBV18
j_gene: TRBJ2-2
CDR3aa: ASSPSQSPNTGELF

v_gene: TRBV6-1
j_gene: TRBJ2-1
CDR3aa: ASSRGNEQF

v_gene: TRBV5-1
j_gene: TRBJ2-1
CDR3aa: ASSLTGPVKNEQF

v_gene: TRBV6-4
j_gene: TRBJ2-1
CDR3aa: ASSDSHRSREQF

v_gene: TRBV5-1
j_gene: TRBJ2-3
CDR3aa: ASSSVSSTDTQY

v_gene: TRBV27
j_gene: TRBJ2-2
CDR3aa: ASSPPGGQGVTGELF

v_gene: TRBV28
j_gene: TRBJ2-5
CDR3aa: ASSSNHGAQETQY

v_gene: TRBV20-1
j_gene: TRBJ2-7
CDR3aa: SARRTYEQY

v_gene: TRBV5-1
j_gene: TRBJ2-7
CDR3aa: ASSIGQGAIDEQY

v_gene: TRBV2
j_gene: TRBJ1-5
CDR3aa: ASGSAGVNQPQH

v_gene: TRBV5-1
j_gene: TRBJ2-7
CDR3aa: ASSLGQAVPSYEQY